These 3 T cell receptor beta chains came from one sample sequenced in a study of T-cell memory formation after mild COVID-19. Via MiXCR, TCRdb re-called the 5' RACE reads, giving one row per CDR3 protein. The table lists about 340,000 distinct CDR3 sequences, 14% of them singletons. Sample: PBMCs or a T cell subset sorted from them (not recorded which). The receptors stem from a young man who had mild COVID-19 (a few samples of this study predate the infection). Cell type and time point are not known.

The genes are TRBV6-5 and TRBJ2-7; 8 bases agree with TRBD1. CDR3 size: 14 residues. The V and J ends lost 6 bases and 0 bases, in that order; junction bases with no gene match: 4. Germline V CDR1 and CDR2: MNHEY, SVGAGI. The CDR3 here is CASSLGQGSYEQYV. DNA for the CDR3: TGTGCCAGCAGCCTAGGACAGGGCTCCTACGAGCAGTACGTC.

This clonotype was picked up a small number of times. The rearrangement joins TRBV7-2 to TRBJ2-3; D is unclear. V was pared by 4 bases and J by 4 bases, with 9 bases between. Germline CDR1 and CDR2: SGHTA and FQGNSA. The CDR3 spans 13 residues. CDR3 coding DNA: TGTGCCAGCAGCTCGCGGCACCCAGATACGCAGTATTTT. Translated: CASSSRHPDTQYF.

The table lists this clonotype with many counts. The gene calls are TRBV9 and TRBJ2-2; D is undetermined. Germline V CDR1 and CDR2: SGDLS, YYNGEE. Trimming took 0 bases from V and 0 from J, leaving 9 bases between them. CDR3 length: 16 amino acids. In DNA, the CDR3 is TGTGCCAGCAGCGTAGAGGGTCCACCGAACACCGGGGAGCTGTTTTTT. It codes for CASSVEGPPNTGELFF.